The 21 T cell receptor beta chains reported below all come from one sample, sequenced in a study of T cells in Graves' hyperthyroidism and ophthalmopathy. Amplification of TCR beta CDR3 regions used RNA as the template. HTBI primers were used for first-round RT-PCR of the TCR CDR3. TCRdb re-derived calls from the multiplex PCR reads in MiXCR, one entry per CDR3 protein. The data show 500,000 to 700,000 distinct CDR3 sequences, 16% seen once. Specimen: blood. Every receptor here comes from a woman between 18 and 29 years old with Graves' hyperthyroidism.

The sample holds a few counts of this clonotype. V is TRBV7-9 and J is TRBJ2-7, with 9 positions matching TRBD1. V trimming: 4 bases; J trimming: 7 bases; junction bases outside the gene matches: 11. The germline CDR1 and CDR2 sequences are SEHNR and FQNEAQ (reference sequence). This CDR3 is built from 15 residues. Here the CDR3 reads CASSYTGGGTSEQYF. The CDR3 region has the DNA TGTGCCAGCAGCTATACAGGGGGCGGGACAAGTGAGCAGTACTTC.

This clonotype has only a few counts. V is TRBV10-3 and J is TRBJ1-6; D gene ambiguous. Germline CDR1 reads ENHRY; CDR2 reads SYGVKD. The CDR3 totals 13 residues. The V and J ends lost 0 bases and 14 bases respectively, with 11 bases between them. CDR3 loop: CAISESLGESLHF. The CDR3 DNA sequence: TGTGCCATCAGTGAGTCTCTGGGAGAATCCCTCCACTTT.

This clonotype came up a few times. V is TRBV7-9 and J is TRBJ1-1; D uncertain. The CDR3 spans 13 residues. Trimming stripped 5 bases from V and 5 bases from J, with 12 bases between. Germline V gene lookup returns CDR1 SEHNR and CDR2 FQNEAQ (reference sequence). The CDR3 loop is CASSPISGTEAFF. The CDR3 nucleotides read TGTGCCAGCAGCCCCATCTCCGGGACTGAAGCTTTCTTT.

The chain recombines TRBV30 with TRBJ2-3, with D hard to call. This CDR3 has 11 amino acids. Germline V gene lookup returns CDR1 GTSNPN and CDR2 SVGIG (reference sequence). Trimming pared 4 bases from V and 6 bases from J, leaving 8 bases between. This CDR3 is CAWILGDTQYF. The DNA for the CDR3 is TGTGCCTGGATATTAGGGGATACGCAGTATTTT.

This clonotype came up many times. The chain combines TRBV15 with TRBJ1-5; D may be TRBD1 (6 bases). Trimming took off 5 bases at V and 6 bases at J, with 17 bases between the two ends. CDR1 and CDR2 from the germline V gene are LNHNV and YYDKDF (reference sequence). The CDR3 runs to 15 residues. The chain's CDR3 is CATSLGQSIGQPQHF. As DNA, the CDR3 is TGTGCCACCAGCCTCGGACAGAGCATCGGTCAGCCCCAGCATTTT.

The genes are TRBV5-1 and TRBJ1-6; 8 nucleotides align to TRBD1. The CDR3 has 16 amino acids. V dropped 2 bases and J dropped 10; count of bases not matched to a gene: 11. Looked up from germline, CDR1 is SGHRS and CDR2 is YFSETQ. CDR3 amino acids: CASSLTVRQGTSPLHF. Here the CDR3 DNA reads TGCGCCAGCAGCTTAACCGTTCGACAGGGGACCTCACCCCTCCACTTT.

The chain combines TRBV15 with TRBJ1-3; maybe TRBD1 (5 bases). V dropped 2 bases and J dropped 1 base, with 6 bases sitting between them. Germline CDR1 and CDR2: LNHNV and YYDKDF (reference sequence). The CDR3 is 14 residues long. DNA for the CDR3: TGTGCCACCAGCAGAAGGGGATCTGGAAACACCATATATTTT. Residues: CATSRRGSGNTIYF.

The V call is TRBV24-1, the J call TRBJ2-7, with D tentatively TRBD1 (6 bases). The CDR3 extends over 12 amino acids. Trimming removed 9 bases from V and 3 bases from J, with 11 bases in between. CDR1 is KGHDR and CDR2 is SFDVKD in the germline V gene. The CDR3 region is CATQADSYEQYF. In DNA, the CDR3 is TGTGCCACCCAAGCGGACAGCTACGAGCAGTACTTC.

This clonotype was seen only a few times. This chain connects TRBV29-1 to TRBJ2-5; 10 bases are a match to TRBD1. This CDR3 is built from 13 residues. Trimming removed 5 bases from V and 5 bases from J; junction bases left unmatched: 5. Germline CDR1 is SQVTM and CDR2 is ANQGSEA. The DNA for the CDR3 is TGCAGCGTTCGCGACAGGGGGCTGGAGACCCAGTACTTC. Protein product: CSVRDRGLETQYF. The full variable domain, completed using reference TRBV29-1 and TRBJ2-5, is SAVISQKPSRDICQRGTSLTIQCQVDSQVTMMFWYRQQPGQSLTLIATANQGSEATYESGFVIDKFPISRPNLTFSTLTVSNMSPEDSSIYLCSVRDRGLETQYFGPGTRLLVL.

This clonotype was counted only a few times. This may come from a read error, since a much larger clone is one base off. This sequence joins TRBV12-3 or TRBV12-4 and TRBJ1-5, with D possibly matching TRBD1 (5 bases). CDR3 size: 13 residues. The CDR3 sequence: CVSKGPGNQPQHF. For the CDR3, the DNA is TGTGTCAGCAAGGGACCGGGCAATCAGCCCCAGCATTTT.

The CDR3 DNA follows: TGTGCCAGCAGCCTCATGACTAGCGGGATTTACAATGAGCAGTTCTTC. As protein: CASSLMTSGIYNEQFF. This rearrangement joins TRBV3-1 to TRBJ2-1, with 11 nucleotides matching TRBD2. CDR1 LGHDT and CDR2 YNNKEL come from the germline V gene (reference sequence). This CDR3 region has 16 residues. After removal of 4 bases from V and 4 bases from J, the junction contained 6 bases not matched to a gene.

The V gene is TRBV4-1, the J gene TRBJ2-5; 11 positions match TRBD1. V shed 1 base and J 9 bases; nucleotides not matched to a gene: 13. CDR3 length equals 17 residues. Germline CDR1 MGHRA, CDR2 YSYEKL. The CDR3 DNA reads TGCGCCAGCAGCCAAGGCCCCCAGGGACAGGGGGGGTCGGCCCAGTACTTC. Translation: CASSQGPQGQGGSAQYF.

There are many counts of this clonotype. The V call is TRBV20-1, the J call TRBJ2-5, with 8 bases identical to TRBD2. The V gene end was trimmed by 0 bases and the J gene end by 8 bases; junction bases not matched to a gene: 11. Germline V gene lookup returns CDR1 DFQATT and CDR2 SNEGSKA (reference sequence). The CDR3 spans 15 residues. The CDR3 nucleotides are TGCAGTGCTAGAGATCTACGGGAGGGCCGAGGAACCCAGTACTTC. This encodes CSARDLREGRGTQYF.

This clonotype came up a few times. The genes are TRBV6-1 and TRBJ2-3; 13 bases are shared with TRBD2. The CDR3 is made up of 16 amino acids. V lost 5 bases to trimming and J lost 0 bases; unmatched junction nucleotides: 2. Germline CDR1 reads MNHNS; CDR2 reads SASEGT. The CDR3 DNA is TGTGCCAGCAGTTGGGGACTAGCGGGGAGCACAGATACGCAGTATTTT. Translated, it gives CASSWGLAGSTDTQYF.

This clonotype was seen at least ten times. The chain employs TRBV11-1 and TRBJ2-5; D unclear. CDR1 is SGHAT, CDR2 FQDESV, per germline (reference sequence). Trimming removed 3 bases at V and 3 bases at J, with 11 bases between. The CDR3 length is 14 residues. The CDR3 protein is CASSFLSREETQYF. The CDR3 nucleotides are TGTGCCAGCAGCTTCCTTTCGAGAGAAGAGACCCAGTACTTC. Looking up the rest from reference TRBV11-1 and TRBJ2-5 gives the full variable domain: EAEVAQSPRYKITEKSQAVAFWCDPISGHATLYWYRQILGQGPELLVQFQDESVVDDSQLPKDRFSAERLKGVDSTLKIQPAELGDSAMYLCASSFLSREETQYFGPGTRLLVL.

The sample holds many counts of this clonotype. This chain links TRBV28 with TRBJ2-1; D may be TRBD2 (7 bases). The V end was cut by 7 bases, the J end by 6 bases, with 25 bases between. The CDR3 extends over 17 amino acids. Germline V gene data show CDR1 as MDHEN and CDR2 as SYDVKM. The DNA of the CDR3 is TGTGCCAGCATCCAGGCTGGTCGGGGGGCAGGGGCCAATGAGCAGTTCTTC. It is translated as CASIQAGRGAGANEQFF.

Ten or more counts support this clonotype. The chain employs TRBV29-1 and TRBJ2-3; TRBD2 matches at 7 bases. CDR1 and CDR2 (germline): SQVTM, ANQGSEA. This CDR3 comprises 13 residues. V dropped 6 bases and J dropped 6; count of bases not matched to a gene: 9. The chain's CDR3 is CSVSTGTIDTQYF. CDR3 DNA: TGCAGCGTGAGTACCGGGACTATCGATACGCAGTATTTT.

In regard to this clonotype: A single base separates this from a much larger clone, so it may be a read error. The CDR3 region has the DNA TGTCCCAGCAGTTACGACTACCCGTACTCCTACGAGCAGTACTTC. It encodes CPSSYDYPYSYEQYF. The J gene is TRBJ2-7, the V gene TRBV6-2 or TRBV6-3, with a weak D call TRBD2 (5 bases). In germline, CDR1 is MNHEY, CDR2 SVGEGT. The CDR3 runs to 15 residues.

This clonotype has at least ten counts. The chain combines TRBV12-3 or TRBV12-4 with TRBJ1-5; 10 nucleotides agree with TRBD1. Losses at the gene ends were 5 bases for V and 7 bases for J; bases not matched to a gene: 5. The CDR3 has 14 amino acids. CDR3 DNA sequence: TGTGCCAGCAGTCGGACAGGGGGGAAGCAGCCCCAGCATTTT. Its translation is CASSRTGGKQPQHF.

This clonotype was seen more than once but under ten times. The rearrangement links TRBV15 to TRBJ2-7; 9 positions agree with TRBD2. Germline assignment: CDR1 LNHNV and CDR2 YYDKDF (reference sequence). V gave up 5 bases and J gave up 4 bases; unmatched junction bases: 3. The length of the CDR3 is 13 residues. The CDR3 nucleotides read TGTGCCACCAGCGTCAGCGGGAGGTACGAGCAGTACTTC. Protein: CATSVSGRYEQYF.

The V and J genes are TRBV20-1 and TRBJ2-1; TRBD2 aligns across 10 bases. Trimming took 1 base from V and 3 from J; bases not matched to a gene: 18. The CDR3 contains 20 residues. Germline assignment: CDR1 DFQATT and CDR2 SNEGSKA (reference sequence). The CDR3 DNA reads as TGCAGTGCTAGAGGGGCGTTAACTAGCGGGGCTCCAACCCTCTACAATGAGCAGTTCTTC. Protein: CSARGALTSGAPTLYNEQFF.